This T cell receptor (beta chain) was documented in a study of T-cell memory formation after mild COVID-19. Looking at the study overall: Clustering of TCRs was largely donor specific. Study-level results: Second-wave clones with a day 37 peak had unconfirmed SARS-CoV-2 specificity. Some responding clones appeared in pre-infection memory, suggesting cross-reactive memory joined.

Germline V gene data show CDR1 as MNHEY and CDR2 as SVGEGT. The CDR3 is made up of 15 amino acids. V shed 10 bases and J 8 bases; nucleotides not matched to a gene: 13. Using constant-segment primers, 5'RACE produced TCR alpha and TCR beta cDNA libraries carrying sample barcodes and UMIs. Each CDR3 protein gets one entry after TCRdb re-called the 5' RACE reads with MiXCR. This sample has 150,000 to 200,000 distinct CDR3 sequences, with about 18% found just once. This clonotype was seen only a few times. Its antigen is not known. This TCR came from a man younger than 35 who had mild COVID-19 (a few samples of this study predate the infection). Cell type and time point are not known. Input material: PBMCs or a T cell subset sorted from them (not recorded which). This rearrangement joins TRBV6-2 or TRBV6-3 to TRBJ2-4, with 11 bases that match TRBD1. The CDR3 DNA reads as TGTGCCACCACTGCCGGGACAGGGGGTTACCACATTCAGTACTTC. As protein: CATTAGTGGYHIQYF.